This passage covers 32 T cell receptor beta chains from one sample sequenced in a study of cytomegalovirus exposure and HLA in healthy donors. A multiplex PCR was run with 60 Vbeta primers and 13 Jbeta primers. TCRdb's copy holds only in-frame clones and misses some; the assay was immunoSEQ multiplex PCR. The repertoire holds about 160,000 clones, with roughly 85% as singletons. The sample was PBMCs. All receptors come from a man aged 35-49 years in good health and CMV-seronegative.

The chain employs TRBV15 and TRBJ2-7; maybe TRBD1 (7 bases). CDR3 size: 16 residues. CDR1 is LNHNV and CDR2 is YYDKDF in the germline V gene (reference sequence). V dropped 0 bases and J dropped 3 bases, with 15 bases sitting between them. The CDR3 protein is CATSRDSGGGLYEQYF. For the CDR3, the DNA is TGTGCCACCAGCAGAGATTCAGGAGGGGGCCTCTACGAGCAGTACTTC.

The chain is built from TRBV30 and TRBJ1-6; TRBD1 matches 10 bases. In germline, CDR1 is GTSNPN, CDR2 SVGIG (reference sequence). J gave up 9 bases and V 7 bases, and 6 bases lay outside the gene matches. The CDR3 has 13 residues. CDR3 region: CALTGGAASPLHF. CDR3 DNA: TGTGCCTTGACAGGGGGCGCCGCTTCACCCCTCCACTTT.

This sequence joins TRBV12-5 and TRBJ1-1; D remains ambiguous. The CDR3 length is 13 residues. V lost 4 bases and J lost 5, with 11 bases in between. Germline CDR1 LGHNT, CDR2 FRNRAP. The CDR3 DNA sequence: TGTGCTAGTGGTTCATCGGGTAGGACTGAAGCTTTCTTT. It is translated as CASGSSGRTEAFF.

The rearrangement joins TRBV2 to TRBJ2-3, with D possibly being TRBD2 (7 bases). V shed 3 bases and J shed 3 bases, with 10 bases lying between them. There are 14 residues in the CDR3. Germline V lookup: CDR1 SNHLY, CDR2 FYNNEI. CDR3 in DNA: TGTGCCAGCAGTGAGGGAGGGGGGACAGATACGCAGTATTTT. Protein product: CASSEGGGTDTQYF.

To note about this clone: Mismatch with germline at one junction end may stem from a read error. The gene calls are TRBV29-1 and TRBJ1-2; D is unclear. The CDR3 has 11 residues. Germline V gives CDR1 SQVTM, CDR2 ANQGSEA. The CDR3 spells CSVARTVGYAF. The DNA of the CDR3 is TGCAGCGTTGCGCGTACAGTCGGCTACGCCTTC.

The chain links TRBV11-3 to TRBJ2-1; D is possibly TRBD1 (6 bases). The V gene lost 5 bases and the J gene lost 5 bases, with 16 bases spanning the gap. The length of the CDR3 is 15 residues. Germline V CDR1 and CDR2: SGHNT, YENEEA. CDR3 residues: CASSPDPSGDNEQFF. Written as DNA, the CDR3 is TGTGCCAGCAGCCCCGATCCCTCAGGGGACAATGAGCAGTTCTTC.

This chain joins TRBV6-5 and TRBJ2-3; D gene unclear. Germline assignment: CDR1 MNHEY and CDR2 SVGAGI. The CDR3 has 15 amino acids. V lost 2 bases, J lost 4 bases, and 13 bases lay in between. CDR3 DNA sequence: TGTGCCAGCAGTTACCTACGAGGCGGTGCAGATACGCAGTATTTT. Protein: CASSYLRGGADTQYF.

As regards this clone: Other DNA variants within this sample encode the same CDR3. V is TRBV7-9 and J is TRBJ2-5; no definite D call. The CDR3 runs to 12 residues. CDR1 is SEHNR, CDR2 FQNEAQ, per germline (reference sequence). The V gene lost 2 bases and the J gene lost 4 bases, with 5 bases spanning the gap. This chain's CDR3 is CASSLSGETQYF. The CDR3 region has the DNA TGTGCCAGCAGCTTATCGGGAGAGACCCAGTACTTC.

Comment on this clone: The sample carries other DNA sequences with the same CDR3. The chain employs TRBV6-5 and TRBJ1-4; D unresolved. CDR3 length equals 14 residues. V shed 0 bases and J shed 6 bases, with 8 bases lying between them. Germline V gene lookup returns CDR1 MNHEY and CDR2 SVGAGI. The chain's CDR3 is CASSYSRSDEKLFF. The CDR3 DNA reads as TGTGCCAGCAGTTACTCGCGATCGGATGAAAAACTGTTTTTT.

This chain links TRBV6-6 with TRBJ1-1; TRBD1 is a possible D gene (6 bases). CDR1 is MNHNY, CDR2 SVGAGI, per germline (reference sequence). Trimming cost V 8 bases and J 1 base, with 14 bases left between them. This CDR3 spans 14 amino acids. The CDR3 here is CASGIGGANTEAFF. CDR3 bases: TGTGCCAGCGGCATTGGGGGGGCGAACACTGAAGCTTTCTTT.

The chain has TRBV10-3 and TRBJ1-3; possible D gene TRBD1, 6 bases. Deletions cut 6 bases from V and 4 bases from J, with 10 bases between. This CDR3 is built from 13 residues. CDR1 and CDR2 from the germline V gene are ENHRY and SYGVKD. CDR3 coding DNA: TGTGCCATCAGCCTTGGACAGGGAAACACCATATATTTT. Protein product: CAISLGQGNTIYF.

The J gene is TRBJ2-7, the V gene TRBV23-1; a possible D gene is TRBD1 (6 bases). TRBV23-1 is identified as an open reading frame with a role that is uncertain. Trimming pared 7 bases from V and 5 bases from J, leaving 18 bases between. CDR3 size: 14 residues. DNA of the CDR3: TGCGCCAGCACAATAGAGCAGGGGTCGGACGAGCAGTACTTC. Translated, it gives CASTIEQGSDEQYF.

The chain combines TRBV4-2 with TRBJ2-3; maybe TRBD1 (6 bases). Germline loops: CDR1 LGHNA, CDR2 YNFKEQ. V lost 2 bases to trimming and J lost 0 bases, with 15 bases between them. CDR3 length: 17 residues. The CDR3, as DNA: TGTGCCAGCAGCCAAATCCAAAGGACAGAGAGCACAGATACGCAGTATTTT. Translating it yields CASSQIQRTESTDTQYF.

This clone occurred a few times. The CDR3 region has the DNA TGTGCCAGCAGCCTCCGGGTTCAAGAGACCCAGTACTTC. Protein: CASSLRVQETQYF. The rearrangement uses TRBV6-6 and TRBJ2-5; D not certain. CDR1 is MNHNY, CDR2 SVGAGI, per germline (reference sequence). Deletions cut 6 bases from V and 2 bases from J, with 10 bases between. CDR3 length: 13 residues.

The chain's CDR3 is CASSSRTGLENEQFF. CDR3 nucleotides: TGTGCCAGTAGTAGCCGGACAGGGTTAGAAAATGAGCAGTTCTTC. The chain recombines TRBV19 with TRBJ2-1; 8 nucleotides line up with TRBD1. This CDR3 comprises 15 residues. The ends lost 4 bases at V and 7 bases at J; junction bases unmatched: 9. The germline gives CDR1 LNHDA, CDR2 SQIVND (reference sequence).

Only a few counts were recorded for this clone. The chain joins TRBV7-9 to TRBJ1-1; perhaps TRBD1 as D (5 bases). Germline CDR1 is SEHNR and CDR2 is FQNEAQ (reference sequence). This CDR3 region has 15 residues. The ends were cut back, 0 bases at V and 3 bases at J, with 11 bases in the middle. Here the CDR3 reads CASSLAAGSHTEAFF. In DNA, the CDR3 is TGTGCCAGCAGCTTAGCCGCAGGGTCGCACACTGAAGCTTTCTTT. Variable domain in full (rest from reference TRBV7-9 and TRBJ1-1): DTGVSQNPRHKITKRGQNVTFRCDPISEHNRLYWYRQTLGQGPEFLTYFQNEAQLEKSRLLSDRFSAERPKGSFSTLEIQRTEQGDSAMYLCASSLAAGSHTEAFFGQGTRLTVV.

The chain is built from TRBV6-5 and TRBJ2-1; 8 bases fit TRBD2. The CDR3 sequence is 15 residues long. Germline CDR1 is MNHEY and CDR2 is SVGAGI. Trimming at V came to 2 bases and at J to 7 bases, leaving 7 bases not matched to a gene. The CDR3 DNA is TGTGCCAGCAGTTACCCCAGCGGGAGTAAAAATGAGCAGTTCTTC. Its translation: CASSYPSGSKNEQFF.

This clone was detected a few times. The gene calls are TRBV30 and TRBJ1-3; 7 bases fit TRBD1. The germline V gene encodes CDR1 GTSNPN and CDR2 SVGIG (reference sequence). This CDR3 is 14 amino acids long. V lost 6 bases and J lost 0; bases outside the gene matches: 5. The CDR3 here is CACHSGGSGNTIYF. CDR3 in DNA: TGTGCCTGTCATTCAGGGGGCTCTGGAAACACCATATATTTT.

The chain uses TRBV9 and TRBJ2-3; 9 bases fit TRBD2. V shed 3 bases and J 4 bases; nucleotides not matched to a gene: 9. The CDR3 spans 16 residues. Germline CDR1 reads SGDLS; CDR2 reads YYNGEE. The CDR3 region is CASSDKAGGVADTQYF. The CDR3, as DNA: TGTGCCAGCAGCGATAAGGCGGGAGGGGTGGCAGATACGCAGTATTTT.

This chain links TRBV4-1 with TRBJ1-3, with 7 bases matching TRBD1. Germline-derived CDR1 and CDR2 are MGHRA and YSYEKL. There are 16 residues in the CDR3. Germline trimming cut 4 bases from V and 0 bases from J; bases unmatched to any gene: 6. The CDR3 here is CASSRDRDHSGNTIYF. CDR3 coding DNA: TGCGCCAGCAGCCGAGACAGGGATCACTCTGGAAACACCATATATTTT.

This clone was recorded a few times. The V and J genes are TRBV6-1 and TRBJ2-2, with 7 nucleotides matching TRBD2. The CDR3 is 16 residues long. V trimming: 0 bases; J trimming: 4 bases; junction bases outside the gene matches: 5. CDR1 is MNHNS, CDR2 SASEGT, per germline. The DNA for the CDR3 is TGTGCCAGCAGTGAAGCCGCGGGAGTGACCACCGGGGAGCTGTTTTTT. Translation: CASSEAAGVTTGELFF.

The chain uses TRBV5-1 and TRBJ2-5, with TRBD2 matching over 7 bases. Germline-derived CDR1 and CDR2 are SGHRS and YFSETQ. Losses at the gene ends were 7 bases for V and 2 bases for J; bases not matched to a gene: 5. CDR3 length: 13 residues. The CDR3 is CASGGGRQETQYF. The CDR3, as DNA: TGCGCCAGCGGGGGGGGGAGGCAAGAGACCCAGTACTTC.

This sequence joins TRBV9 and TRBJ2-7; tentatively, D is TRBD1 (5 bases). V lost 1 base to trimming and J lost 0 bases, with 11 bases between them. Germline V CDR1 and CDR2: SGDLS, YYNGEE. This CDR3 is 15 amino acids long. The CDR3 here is CASSVIRTSSYEQYF. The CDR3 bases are TGTGCCAGCAGCGTAATAAGGACAAGCTCCTACGAGCAGTACTTC.

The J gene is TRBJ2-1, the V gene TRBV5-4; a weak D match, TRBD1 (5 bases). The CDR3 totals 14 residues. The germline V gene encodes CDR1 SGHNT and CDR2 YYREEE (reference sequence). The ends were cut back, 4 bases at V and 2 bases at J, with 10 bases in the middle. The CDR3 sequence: CASSPRVAYNEQFF. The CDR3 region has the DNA TGTGCCAGCAGCCCCAGGGTGGCCTACAATGAGCAGTTCTTC. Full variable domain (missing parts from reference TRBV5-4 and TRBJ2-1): ETGVTQSPTHLIKTRGQQVTLRCSSQSGHNTVSWYQQALGQGPQFIFQYYREEENGRGNFPPRFSGLQFPNYSSELNVNALELDDSALYLCASSPRVAYNEQFFGPGTRLTVL.

The CDR3 DNA is TGTGCCAGCAGTTCTCGCCGGGGGGGATTCTACGAGCAGTACTTC. It yields the protein CASSSRRGGFYEQYF. The J gene is TRBJ2-7, the V gene TRBV28; TRBD2 matches 8 bases. The ends lost 4 bases at V and 3 bases at J; junction bases unmatched: 8. Germline CDR1 reads MDHEN; CDR2 reads SYDVKM. The CDR3 totals 15 residues. The full variable domain, rest sourced from reference TRBV28 and TRBJ2-7, is DVKVTQSSRYLVKRTGEKVFLECVQDMDHENMFWYRQDPGLGLRLIYFSYDVKMKEKGDIPEGYSVSREKKERFSLILESASTNQTSMYLCASSSRRGGFYEQYFGPGTRLTVT.

The CDR3 DNA reads as TGTGCCAGTAGTCCCGGGACAGGGCTCGTGAATACGCAGTATTTT. It encodes CASSPGTGLVNTQYF. The chain carries TRBV19 and TRBJ2-3, with TRBD1 matching 9 bases. V lost 5 bases to trimming and J lost 7 bases; unmatched junction nucleotides: 10. The germline V gene encodes CDR1 LNHDA and CDR2 SQIVND (reference sequence). This CDR3 comprises 15 residues.

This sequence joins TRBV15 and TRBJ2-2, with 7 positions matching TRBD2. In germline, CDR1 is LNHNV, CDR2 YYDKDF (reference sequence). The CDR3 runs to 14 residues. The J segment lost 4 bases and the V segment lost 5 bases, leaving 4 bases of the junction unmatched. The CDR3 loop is CATSHGGGTGELFF. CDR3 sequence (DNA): TGTGCCACCAGCCACGGCGGGGGCACCGGGGAGCTGTTTTTT.

CDR3 bases: TGCGCCAGCAGCCCGGGACTAGCGGGAGGCGGGGCAGATACGCAGTATTTT. Translating it yields CASSPGLAGGGADTQYF. V usage is TRBV5-1 and J usage is TRBJ2-3, with TRBD2 matching 15 bases. Germline V gene data show CDR1 as SGHRS and CDR2 as YFSETQ. V shed 4 bases, J shed 4 bases, and the junction held 7 bases outside the gene matches. The CDR3 is made up of 17 amino acids. Looking up the rest from reference TRBV5-1 and TRBJ2-3 gives the full variable domain: KAGVTQTPRYLIKTRGQQVTLSCSPISGHRSVSWYQQTPGQGLQFLFEYFSETQRNKGNFPGRFSGRQFSNSRSEMNVSTLELGDSALYLCASSPGLAGGGADTQYFGPGTRLTVL.

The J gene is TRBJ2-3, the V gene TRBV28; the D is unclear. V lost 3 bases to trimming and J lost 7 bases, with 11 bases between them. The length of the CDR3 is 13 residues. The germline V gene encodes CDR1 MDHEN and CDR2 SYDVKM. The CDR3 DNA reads TGTGCCAGCAGTTTCGGGTTTCCTAATACGCAGTATTTT. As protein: CASSFGFPNTQYF.

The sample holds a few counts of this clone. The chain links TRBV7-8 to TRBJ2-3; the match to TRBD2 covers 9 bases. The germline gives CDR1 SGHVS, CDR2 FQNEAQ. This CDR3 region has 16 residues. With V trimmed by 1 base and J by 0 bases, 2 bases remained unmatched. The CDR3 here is CASSLGSGSSTDTQYF. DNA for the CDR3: TGTGCCAGCAGCTTAGGTAGCGGGAGTAGCACAGATACGCAGTATTTT.

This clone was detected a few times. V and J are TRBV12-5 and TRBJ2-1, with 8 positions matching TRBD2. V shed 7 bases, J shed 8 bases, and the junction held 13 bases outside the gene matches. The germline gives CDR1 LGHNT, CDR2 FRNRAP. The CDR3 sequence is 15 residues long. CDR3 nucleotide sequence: TGTGCTAGTGCCATTAAGCGGGGGTGGGGGGATGAGCAGTTCTTC. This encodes CASAIKRGWGDEQFF.

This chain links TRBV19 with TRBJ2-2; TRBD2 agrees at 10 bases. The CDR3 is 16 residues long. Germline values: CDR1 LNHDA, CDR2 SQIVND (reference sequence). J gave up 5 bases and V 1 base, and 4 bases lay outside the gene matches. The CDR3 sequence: CASSIAASGSTGELFF. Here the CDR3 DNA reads TGTGCCAGTAGTATAGCTGCTAGCGGGAGTACCGGGGAGCTGTTTTTT. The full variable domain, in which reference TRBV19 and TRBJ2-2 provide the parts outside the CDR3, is DGGITQSPKYLFRKEGQNVTLSCEQNLNHDAMYWYRQDPGQGLRLIYYSQIVNDFQKGDIAEGYSVSREKKESFPLTVTSAQKNPTAFYLCASSIAASGSTGELFFGEGSRLTVL.